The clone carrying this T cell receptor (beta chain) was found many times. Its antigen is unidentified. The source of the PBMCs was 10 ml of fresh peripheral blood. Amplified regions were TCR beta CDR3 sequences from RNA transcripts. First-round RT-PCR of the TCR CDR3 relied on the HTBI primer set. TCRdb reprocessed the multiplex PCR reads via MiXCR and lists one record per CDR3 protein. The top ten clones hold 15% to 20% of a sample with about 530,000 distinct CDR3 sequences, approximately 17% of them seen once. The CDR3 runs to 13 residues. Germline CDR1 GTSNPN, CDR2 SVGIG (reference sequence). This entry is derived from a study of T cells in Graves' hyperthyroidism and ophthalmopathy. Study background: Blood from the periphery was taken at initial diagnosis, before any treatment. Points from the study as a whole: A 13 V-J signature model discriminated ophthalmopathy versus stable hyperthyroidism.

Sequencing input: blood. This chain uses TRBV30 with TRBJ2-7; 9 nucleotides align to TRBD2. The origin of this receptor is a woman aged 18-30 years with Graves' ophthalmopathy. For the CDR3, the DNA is TGTGCTTACTCCGCGGGAGGGCCAGACGAGCAGTACTTC. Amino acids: CAYSAGGPDEQYF.